The sequence of this T cell receptor (beta chain) was determined in a study of blood T cell repertoires in COVID-19. Overall study context: PBMCs, B-cell-depleted T cells, or T cells were the source of the cDNA or gDNA that made up the material.

Per the authors' pipeline: Reference gene primers were amplified, and this amplification served to estimate nucleated cell counts. Profiled with immunoSEQ multiplex PCR; TCRdb holds only in-frame clones, not every one. That table supplies the V and J calls and clone size; D and trimming were determined from the DNA. The profile shows 140,000 to 150,000 clones, around nine tenths of them singletons. This receptor was taken from a human donor in a cohort sampled during active COVID-19. Sample: peripheral blood.

The CDR3 spells CASSIGDFLKWTEAFF. CDR3 coding DNA: TGTGCCAGTAGTATCGGGGATTTCCTTAAGTGGACTGAAGCTTTCTTT. The chain couples TRBV19 to TRBJ1-1; no clear D. Trimming removed 3 bases at V and 5 bases at J, with 19 bases between. Looked up from germline, CDR1 is LNHDA and CDR2 is SQIVND (reference sequence). The CDR3 has 16 residues. The full variable domain, with the rest looked up from reference TRBV19 and TRBJ1-1, is DGGITQSPKYLFRKEGQNVTLSCEQNLNHDAMYWYRQDPGQGLRLIYYSQIVNDFQKGDIAEGYSVSREKKESFPLTVTSAQKNPTAFYLCASSIGDFLKWTEAFFGQGTRLTVV.